This note documents a single T cell receptor (beta chain) sequence. Sequencing relied on a cDNA template that was reverse transcribed from extracted RNA. TCRdb's copy holds only in-frame clones and misses some; the assay was immunoSEQ multiplex PCR. The sample has 140,000 to 150,000 clones, around 47% seen once. The sample is drawn from a study of CD8+ T cells in alopecia areata. This CDR3 has 14 amino acids. V was clipped by 0 bases and J by 4 bases, with 11 bases between them. Per the germline V gene, CDR1 is SGDLS and CDR2 is YYNGEE. The J gene is TRBJ2-7, the V gene TRBV9; a weak D match, TRBD2 (5 bases). The sample was CD4+ T cells sorted from blood. This TCR was recovered from a human donor with alopecia areata. The CDR3 DNA sequence: TGTGCCAGCAGCGTAGCAGGAGGAGGTTACGAGCAGTACTTC. This encodes CASSVAGGGYEQYF.